This TCR beta chain was documented in a study of T cells in Graves' hyperthyroidism and ophthalmopathy (dated by TCRdb to between 2018 and 2021). For context, the study as a whole: Peripheral blood was sampled at the time of initial diagnosis, prior to any treatment. TCR Vbeta CDR3 sequencing of 120 to 150 peripheral blood samples (roughly 41 ophthalmopathy, over 70 hyperthyroidism and approximately 17 progressor patients) is reported in the paper. Once sampling was done, hyperthyroidism patients were given methimazole at a starting dose of 30 mg daily, whereas ophthalmopathy patients were given high-dose intravenous methylprednisolone. In six Graves' hyperthyroidism patients, the study also compared T-cell repertoires from thyroid tissue with T-cell repertoires from blood. The 100 or so discovery patients were divided at random into training and test sets in a 7:3 ratio. Prospective prediction of ophthalmopathy was tested in an independent validation cohort of some 19 hyperthyroidism patients and 15 to 17 patients who later progressed to ophthalmopathy. To identify TCR V-J signatures that set the groups apart, the researchers used a discovery cohort of about a hundred patients, made up of under 50 with Graves' ophthalmopathy and some 55 with stable Graves' hyperthyroidism. Study-wide conclusions, independent of this receptor: Ophthalmopathy was separated from stable hyperthyroidism by a 13 V-J signature model, with around 88% sensitivity and approximately 81% specificity obtained in cross-validation and 80%/75% obtained in testing. Sample size was not statistically predetermined, and investigators were not blinded to group allocation. During validation, the model predicted progression to ophthalmopathy a median of around 7 months ahead of onset, with around 71% sensitivity and less than 85% specificity. Blood samples also contained most of the expanded thyroid clonotypes (frequency above 0.001), which suggests that blood repertoires may reflect thyroid immune responses.

A patient counted as having stable Graves' hyperthyroidism if no progression to ophthalmopathy occurred over 18 months of follow-up. Hyperthyroidism patients were newly diagnosed, had a disease duration of under 2 months, and were aged 18 to 65 years. The study excluded patients with uncontrolled infections, other autoimmune diseases, pregnancy or lactation. Diagnoses relied on clinical symptoms, serum thyroxine and TRAb, thyroid ultrasound and orbital computed tomography. Ficoll-Paque density gradient centrifugation was used to isolate PBMCs from approximately 10 ml of fresh peripheral blood. Total RNA was extracted using Trizol reagent, and RNA quality was assessed on an Agilent 2100 Bioanalyzer. Trimming removed 3 bases from V and 6 bases from J, leaving 11 bases between the germline ends. Based on the germline V gene (reference sequence), the CDR1 and CDR2 sequences are MNHEY and SMNVEV. There are 14 amino acids in the CDR3, from cysteine to phenylalanine inclusive. Of all the DNA, just the CDR3 is kept, 42 bases in frame from base 1.

The TCR beta CDR3 regions were amplified from the RNA transcripts. The TCR CDR3 was subjected to a first round of RT-PCR using the HTBI primer set and the Qiagen OneStep RT-PCR kit. A second multiplex PCR round built the libraries, followed by size selection and purification. The libraries were sequenced on an Illumina HiSeq2000 using paired-end 100 bp reads. Regarding the original processing steps: Raw data were processed with SOAPnuke, discarding reads with adapters, uncalled bases, mean Phred below 15, or no exact constant-primer or identifier match. High-quality paired reads were merged using COPE v1.2.5, and each unique nucleotide sequence was defined as a clonotype. MiTCR v1.1 was used to align the clonotypes against IMGT TRBV, TRBD and TRBJ reference segments. Only V-J combinations with frequency above 0.0001, covering 98% to 99.2% of repertoires, were analysed. A TCS score was defined as the ratio of F50 (clonal expansion) to E x V (chaos), with BLOSUM62-based TCRdist applied between CDR3 peptides within each V-J. Welch's t-statistics and random forest reduced 450 to 600 V-J features to under 15, which were used in a naive Bayes classifier (R e1071). In TCRdb, the public reads were trimmed at Q25 with fastp and aligned with MiXCR, with productive beta chains retained. Every entry covers one CDR3 protein and lists the most common genes and DNA from its rows. Clone size and V and J calls follow TCRdb, not the original study. For this sample the table gives about 400,000 distinct CDR3 sequences, of which 20% to 25% were detected only once. The ten largest make up around 79% of the sample.

This clonotype appeared a few times. Its target antigen remains unknown. No much larger clone is present one base from it, and per-base qualities are unavailable. The rearranged segments are TRBV27 and TRBJ2-2; TRBD2 could be the D gene, as 6 bases match. The sequence was collected from a man between 45 and 60 years old with Graves' hyperthyroidism. The sequenced sample was blood. The DNA sequence is TGTGCCAGCAGTTTGGAGACTAGAGCCGGGGAGCTGTTTTTT. Protein translation: CASSLETRAGELFF.